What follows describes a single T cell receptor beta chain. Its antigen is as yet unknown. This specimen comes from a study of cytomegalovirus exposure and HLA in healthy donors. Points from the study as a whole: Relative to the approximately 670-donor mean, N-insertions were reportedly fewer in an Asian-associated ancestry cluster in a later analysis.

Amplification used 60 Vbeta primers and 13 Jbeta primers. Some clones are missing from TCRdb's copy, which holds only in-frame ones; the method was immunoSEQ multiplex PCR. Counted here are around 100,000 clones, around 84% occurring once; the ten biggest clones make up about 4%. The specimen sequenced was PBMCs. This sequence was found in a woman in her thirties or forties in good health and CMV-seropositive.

CDR3 DNA: TGCGCCAGCAGTGACCCCACAGGGGGCAGCACCGGGGAGCTGTTTTTT. It is translated as CASSDPTGGSTGELFF. V and J are TRBV10-1 and TRBJ2-2, with 9 bases that match TRBD1. Germline CDR1 is WNHNN and CDR2 is SYGVQD (reference sequence). J gave up 4 bases and V 3 bases, and 6 bases lay outside the gene matches. The CDR3 contains 16 residues.